This TCR beta chain was captured in a study of blood T cells in healthy people across ages. PCR was performed a second time for about 6 to 11 cycles using a sample-barcoded 5' primer and a J-beta primer mix. TCRdb analysed the 5' RACE reads with MiXCR anew, one entry per CDR3 protein. The table shows over 1.5 million distinct CDR3 sequences, with just under 50% occurring only once. The V and J ends lost 4 bases and 4 bases respectively, with 19 bases between them. In germline, CDR1 is SQVTM, CDR2 ANQGSEA. CDR3 length equals 15 residues. This receptor was obtained from a woman aged 40 to 55 in good health. Material: blood. This chain joins TRBV29-1 and TRBJ1-2, with D possibly being TRBD1 (5 bases). The CDR3 loop is CSVGDVITAIYGYTF. CDR3 in DNA: TGCAGCGTTGGGGACGTAATAACAGCTATCTATGGCTACACCTTC.